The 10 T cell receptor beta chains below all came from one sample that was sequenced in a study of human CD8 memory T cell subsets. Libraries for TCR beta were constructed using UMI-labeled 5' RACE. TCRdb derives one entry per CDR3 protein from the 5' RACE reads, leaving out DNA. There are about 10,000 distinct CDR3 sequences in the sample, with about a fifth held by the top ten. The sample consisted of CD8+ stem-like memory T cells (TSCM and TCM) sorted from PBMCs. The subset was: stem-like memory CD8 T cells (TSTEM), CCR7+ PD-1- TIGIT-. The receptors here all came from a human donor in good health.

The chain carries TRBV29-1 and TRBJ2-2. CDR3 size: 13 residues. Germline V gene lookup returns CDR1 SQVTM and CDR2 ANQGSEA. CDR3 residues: CSGREPNTGELFF.

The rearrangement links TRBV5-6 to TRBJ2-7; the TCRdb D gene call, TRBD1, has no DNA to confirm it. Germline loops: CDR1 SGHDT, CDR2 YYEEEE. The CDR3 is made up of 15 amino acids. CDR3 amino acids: CASSDGTVSSYEQYF.

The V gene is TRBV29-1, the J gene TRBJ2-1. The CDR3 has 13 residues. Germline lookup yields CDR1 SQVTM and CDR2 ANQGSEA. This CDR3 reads CSVHEVVDNEQFF.

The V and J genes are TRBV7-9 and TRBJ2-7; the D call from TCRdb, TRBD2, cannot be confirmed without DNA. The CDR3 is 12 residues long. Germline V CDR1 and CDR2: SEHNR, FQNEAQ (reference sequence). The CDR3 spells CASKGHAGEQYF. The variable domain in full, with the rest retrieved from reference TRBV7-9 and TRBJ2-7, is DTGVSQNPRHKITKRGQNVTFRCDPISEHNRLYWYRQTLGQGPEFLTYFQNEAQLEKSRLLSDRFSAERPKGSFSTLEIQRTEQGDSAMYLCASKGHAGEQYFGPGTRLTVT.

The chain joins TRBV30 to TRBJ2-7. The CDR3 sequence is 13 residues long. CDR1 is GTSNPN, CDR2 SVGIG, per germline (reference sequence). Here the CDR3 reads CAWSVGSTYEQYF.

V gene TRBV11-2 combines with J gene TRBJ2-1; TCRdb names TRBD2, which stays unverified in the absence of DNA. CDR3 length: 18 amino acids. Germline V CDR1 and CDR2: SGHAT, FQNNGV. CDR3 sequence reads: CASSGRTSGGPSYNEQFF.

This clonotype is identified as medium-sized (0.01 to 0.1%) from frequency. This CDR3 reads CASSLDPTDTQYF. The chain couples TRBV7-3 to TRBJ2-3. Germline CDR1 is SGHTA and CDR2 is FQGTGA. The CDR3 is 13 residues long.

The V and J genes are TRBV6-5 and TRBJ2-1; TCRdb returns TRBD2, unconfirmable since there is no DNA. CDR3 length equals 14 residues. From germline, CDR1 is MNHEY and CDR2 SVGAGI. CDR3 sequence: CASSAAGPFNEQFF.

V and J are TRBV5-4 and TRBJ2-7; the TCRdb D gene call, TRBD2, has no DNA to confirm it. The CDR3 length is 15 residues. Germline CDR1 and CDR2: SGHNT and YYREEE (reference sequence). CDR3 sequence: CASSETSGNSYEQYF.

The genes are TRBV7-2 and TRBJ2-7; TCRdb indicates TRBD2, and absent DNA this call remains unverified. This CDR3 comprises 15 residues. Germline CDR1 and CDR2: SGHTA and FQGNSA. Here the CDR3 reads CASSPYFLADNEQYF. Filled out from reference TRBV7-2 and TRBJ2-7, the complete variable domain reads GAGVSQSPSNKVTEKGKDVELRCDPISGHTALYWYRQSLGQGLEFLIYFQGNSAPDKSGLPSDRFSAERTGGSVSTLTIQRTQQEDSAVYLCASSPYFLADNEQYFGPGTRLTVT.